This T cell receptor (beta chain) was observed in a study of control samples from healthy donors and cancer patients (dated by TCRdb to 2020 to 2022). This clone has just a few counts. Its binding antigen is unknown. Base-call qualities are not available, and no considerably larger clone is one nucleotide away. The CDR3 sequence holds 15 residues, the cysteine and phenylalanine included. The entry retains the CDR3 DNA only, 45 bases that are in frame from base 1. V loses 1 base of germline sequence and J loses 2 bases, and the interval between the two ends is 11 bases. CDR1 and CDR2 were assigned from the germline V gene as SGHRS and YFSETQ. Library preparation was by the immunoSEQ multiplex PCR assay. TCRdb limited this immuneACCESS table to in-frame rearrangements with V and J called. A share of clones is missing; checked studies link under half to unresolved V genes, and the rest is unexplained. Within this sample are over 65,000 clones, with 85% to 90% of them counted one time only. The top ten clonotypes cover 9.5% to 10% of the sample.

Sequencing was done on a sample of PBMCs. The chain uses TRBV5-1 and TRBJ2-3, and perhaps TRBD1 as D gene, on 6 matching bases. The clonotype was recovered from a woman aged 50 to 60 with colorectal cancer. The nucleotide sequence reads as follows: TGCGCCAGCAGCTTGACAGGGATGACCACAGATACGCAGTATTTT. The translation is CASSLTGMTTDTQYF.